This TCR beta chain stems from a study of control samples from healthy donors and cancer patients. The CDR3 length is 13 residues. Deletions cut 8 bases from V and 4 bases from J, with 14 bases between. CDR1 and CDR2 (germline): KGHSH, LQKENI. Here immunoSEQ multiplex PCR was the method, and the copy in TCRdb shows in-frame clones only, minus some. The sample has about 150,000 clones, roughly 94% seen once. Sequencing was carried out using blood. The rearrangement uses TRBV18 and TRBJ2-5, with D maybe TRBD1 (8 bases). This sequence originates from a woman in her thirties or forties in good health. The DNA of the CDR3 is TGTGCCAGCGCTTACAGGGGGGGAGAGACCCAGTACTTC. Translated: CASAYRGGETQYF.